Below, 21 T cell receptor beta chains from the same sample are listed, as sequenced in a study of graft-versus-host responses after intestinal transplantation. The protocol was immunoSEQ multiplex PCR, while the TCRdb copy is restricted to in-frame clones and leaves out a portion. The profile shows 25,000 to 30,000 clones, around 92% of them singletons. This specimen was PBMCs, taken just over 65 days after intestinal transplant. Every receptor here comes from a human patient who received an intestinal transplant, so some T cells may come from the graft donor.

This clone was seen only once. The V call is TRBV23-1, the J call TRBJ2-2; 9 bases are shared with TRBD2. TRBV23-1 is an ORF; its function is uncertain. J was trimmed by 0 bases and V by 4 bases; bases with no gene match: 6. This CDR3 has 17 amino acids. CDR3 sequence (DNA): TGCGCCAGCAGTCCCCAGCGGGAGGTGGCGAACACCGGGGAGCTGTTTTTT. This encodes CASSPQREVANTGELFF.

This chain connects TRBV9 to TRBJ2-7, with D perhaps being TRBD1 or TRBD2 (5 bases each). V lost 5 bases and J lost 2, with 14 bases in between. The CDR3 loop spans 14 amino acids. The germline gives CDR1 SGDLS, CDR2 YYNGEE. CDR3 coding DNA: TGTGCCAGCAGTAGGGGTGGGGGTACCTACGAGCAGTACTTC. Its translation: CASSRGGGTYEQYF.

This chain links TRBV5-4 with TRBJ2-7; 8 nucleotides agree with TRBD1. CDR1 is SGHNT, CDR2 YYREEE, per germline (reference sequence). J was trimmed by 3 bases and V by 1 base; bases with no gene match: 9. The CDR3 consists of 16 residues. For the CDR3, the DNA is TGTGCCAGCAGCTTGCTTTGGGACAGGCCAGACTACGAGCAGTACTTC. Encoded protein: CASSLLWDRPDYEQYF.

As regards this clone: Relative to the germline gene, one junction end is altered; a read error may explain this. The chain has TRBV7-9 and TRBJ2-7; D not resolved. The CDR3 sequence is 12 residues long. Germline V gives CDR1 SEHNR, CDR2 FQNEAQ (reference sequence). CDR3 in amino acids: CASSYGAYEQCF. The CDR3 region has the DNA TGTGCCAGCAGCTACGGTGCTTACGAGCAGTGCTTC.

The chain uses TRBV13 and TRBJ1-2; D is unclear. This CDR3 is 12 amino acids long. V lost 5 bases and J 7 bases, leaving 11 bases between the germline ends. Germline CDR1 PRHDT, CDR2 FYEKMQ (reference sequence). CDR3 DNA: TGTGCCAGCAGCCCCGGGATCGGTGGCTACACCTTC. Its translation is CASSPGIGGYTF.

The chain employs TRBV2 and TRBJ1-3; 7 positions match TRBD1. This CDR3 is 15 amino acids long. V lost 4 bases and J lost 0; bases outside the gene matches: 3. Per germline, CDR1 SNHLY and CDR2 FYNNEI. This CDR3 reads CASSGDRVSGNTIYF. The CDR3 coding sequence is TGTGCCAGCAGTGGAGACAGGGTCTCTGGAAACACCATATATTTT.

This chain connects TRBV5-1 to TRBJ1-1; D uncertain. The CDR3 length is 11 residues. Germline V gene lookup returns CDR1 SGHRS and CDR2 YFSETQ. V lost 2 bases and J 11 bases, leaving 10 bases between the germline ends. This CDR3 reads CASSFRGTAFF. Here the CDR3 DNA reads TGCGCCAGCAGCTTTCGGGGAACGGCTTTCTTT.

The chain is built from TRBV19 and TRBJ1-1; 7 nucleotides match TRBD1. Germline CDR1 and CDR2: LNHDA and SQIVND (reference sequence). This CDR3 has 14 residues. V lost 3 bases, J lost 0 bases, and 1 base stayed unmatched. Here the CDR3 DNA reads TGTGCCAGTAGTATGACAGGGATGAACACTGAAGCTTTCTTT. It translates to CASSMTGMNTEAFF.

This rearrangement joins TRBV2 to TRBJ1-5; the D gene is possibly TRBD1 (6 bases). The CDR3 is made up of 16 amino acids. V lost 1 base, J lost 1 base, and 11 bases lay in between. The germline gives CDR1 SNHLY, CDR2 FYNNEI. The DNA of the CDR3 is TGTGCCAGCAGTGAAGGTGGGGGGGCAAGCAATCAGCCCCAGCATTTT. This gives the protein CASSEGGGASNQPQHF.

The DNA for the CDR3 is TGTGCCAGCAGTGCTTACCAGGGTAAGTATAATTCACCCCTCCACTTT. This codes for CASSAYQGKYNSPLHF. The V gene is TRBV6-1, the J gene TRBJ1-6; weak D call: TRBD1 (5 bases). Trimming took off 4 bases at V and 4 bases at J, with 14 bases between the two ends. This CDR3 contains 16 residues. Per germline, CDR1 MNHNS and CDR2 SASEGT.

The chain uses TRBV7-6 and TRBJ2-1; 8 nucleotides line up with TRBD1. V dropped 1 base and J dropped 7; count of bases not matched to a gene: 9. The germline V gene has CDR1 SGHVS and CDR2 FNYEAQ. The CDR3 length is 16 residues. CDR3 DNA sequence: TGTGCCAGCAGCTTAGTGCCAGGGGGCAGAGGGAATGAGCAGTTCTTC. Residues: CASSLVPGGRGNEQFF.

In DNA form, the CDR3 reads TGTGCCAGTAGTATAGATAGGCAGACGAACACCGGGGAGCTGTTTTTT. Its translation is CASSIDRQTNTGELFF. The chain couples TRBV19 to TRBJ2-2; D call uncertain. V lost 0 bases and J lost 0, with 8 bases in between. Looked up from germline, CDR1 is LNHDA and CDR2 is SQIVND (reference sequence). The CDR3 runs to 16 residues.

This chain connects TRBV5-1 to TRBJ1-5; D remains ambiguous. The CDR3 length is 15 residues. Germline loops: CDR1 SGHRS, CDR2 YFSETQ. V shed 1 base and J shed 2 bases, with 10 bases lying between them. The CDR3 DNA reads TGCGCCAGCAGCTTGTGGGCGACGGGCAATCAGCCCCAGCATTTT. Translation gives CASSLWATGNQPQHF.

The rearrangement joins TRBV11-2 to TRBJ2-7; tentatively, D is TRBD1 (6 bases). This CDR3 contains 16 residues. V was shortened by 4 bases and J by 0 bases, with 16 bases between the two germline ends. CDR1 and CDR2 (germline): SGHAT, FQNNGV. The CDR3 region is CASSSPDRDNSYEQYF. The CDR3 DNA follows: TGTGCCAGCAGCTCACCTGACCGGGACAACTCCTACGAGCAGTACTTC.

V is TRBV6-5 and J is TRBJ1-2, with 8 bases fitting TRBD1. J lost 4 bases, V lost 2 bases, and 9 bases had no gene match. The germline gives CDR1 MNHEY, CDR2 SVGAGI. The CDR3 is 16 residues long. Here the CDR3 reads CASSYLRTGQSYGYTF. The CDR3 DNA sequence: TGTGCCAGCAGTTACCTAAGGACAGGGCAGTCCTATGGCTACACCTTC.

CDR3 in DNA: TGTGCCAGCAGCAAATCTGGTAGGGGGGCCTTGTACTATGGCTACACCTTC. Its translation: CASSKSGRGALYYGYTF. The V call is TRBV21-1, the J call TRBJ1-2. TRBV21-1 is a recognized pseudogene. The CDR3 runs to 17 residues.

Note on this clone: A read error may produce the germline difference seen at one junction end. This chain uses TRBV19 with TRBJ1-2; D ambiguous. CDR1 is LNHDA and CDR2 is SQIVND in the germline V gene (reference sequence). The CDR3 is made up of 12 amino acids. CDR3 coding DNA: TGTGCCAGTTTGGACGGCGGGGATGGCCACACCTTC. Translating it yields CASLDGGDGHTF.

The chain has TRBV30 and TRBJ1-1; 9 positions match TRBD1. The CDR3 consists of 13 residues. V was pared by 4 bases and J by 1 base, with 1 base of the junction left unmatched. Germline V CDR1 and CDR2: GTSNPN, SVGIG (reference sequence). CDR3: CAWMDRGNTEAFF. The DNA of the CDR3 is TGTGCCTGGATGGACAGGGGGAACACTGAAGCTTTCTTT.

This rearrangement joins TRBV29-1 to TRBJ2-2, with D unresolved. Germline V CDR1 and CDR2: SQVTM, ANQGSEA. CDR3 size: 14 residues. V dropped 6 bases and J dropped 0 bases, with 11 bases sitting between them. DNA of the CDR3: TGCAGCGTCTTGACGGTAACGAACACCGGGGAGCTGTTTTTT. Translation gives CSVLTVTNTGELFF.

The rearrangement uses TRBV7-9 and TRBJ2-3; D is perhaps TRBD1 or TRBD2 (5 bases each). Trimming left V 2 bases short and J 5 bases short, with 14 bases between. Germline V lookup: CDR1 SEHNR, CDR2 FQNEAQ (reference sequence). This CDR3 spans 15 amino acids. The CDR3 DNA reads TGTGCCAGCAGCTTACCGGGGACGGCCAGAGATACGCAGTATTTT. The encoded protein is CASSLPGTARDTQYF. The whole variable domain, filled in from reference TRBV7-9 and TRBJ2-3, reads DTGVSQNPRHKITKRGQNVTFRCDPISEHNRLYWYRQTLGQGPEFLTYFQNEAQLEKSRLLSDRFSAERPKGSFSTLEIQRTEQGDSAMYLCASSLPGTARDTQYFGPGTRLTVL.

DNA of the CDR3: TGCGCCAGCAGCCAAGGGCCTAGCTCCTACAATGAGCAGTTCTTC. Residues: CASSQGPSSYNEQFF. J is TRBJ2-1 and V is TRBV4-1; D uncertain. Germline V gene sequence: CDR1 MGHRA, CDR2 YSYEKL. The CDR3 is 15 residues long. The V and J ends lost 1 base and 0 bases respectively, with 7 bases between them.